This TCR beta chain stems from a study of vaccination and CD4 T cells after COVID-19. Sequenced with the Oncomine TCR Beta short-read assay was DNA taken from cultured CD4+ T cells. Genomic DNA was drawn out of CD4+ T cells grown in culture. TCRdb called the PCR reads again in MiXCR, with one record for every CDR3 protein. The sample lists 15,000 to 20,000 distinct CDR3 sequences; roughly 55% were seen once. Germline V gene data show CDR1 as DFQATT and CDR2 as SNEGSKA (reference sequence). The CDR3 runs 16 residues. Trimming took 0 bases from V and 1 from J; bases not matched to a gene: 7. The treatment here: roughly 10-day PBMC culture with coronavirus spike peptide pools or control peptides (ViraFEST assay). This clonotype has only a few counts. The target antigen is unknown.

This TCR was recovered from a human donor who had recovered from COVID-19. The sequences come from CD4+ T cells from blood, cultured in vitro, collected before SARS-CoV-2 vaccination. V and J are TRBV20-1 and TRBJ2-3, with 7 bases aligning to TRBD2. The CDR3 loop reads CSARDGLADRTDTQYF. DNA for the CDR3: TGCAGTGCTAGAGATGGGCTAGCGGACCGCACAGATACGCAGTATTTT.